Shown below are 12 T cell receptor beta chains from a single sample sequenced in a study of Ad26.COV2.S vaccination and SARS-CoV-2 variants. Clones were sequenced by immunoSEQ multiplex PCR, and TCRdb holds only the in-frame ones, with some missing. The sample has about 94,000 clones; approximately 77% are singletons. The sample consisted of peripheral blood, taken after recovery from COVID-19. The receptors were gathered from a human donor who had recovered from COVID-19.

The rearrangement uses TRBV28 and TRBJ1-2; D gene ambiguous. This CDR3 is 14 amino acids long. The V end lost 4 bases, the J end lost 0 bases, and 9 bases lay between the germline ends. Germline CDR1 is MDHEN and CDR2 is SYDVKM. CDR3 in amino acids: CASSSGAANYGYTF. Written as DNA, the CDR3 is TGTGCCAGCAGTTCGGGTGCGGCTAACTATGGCTACACCTTC.

This chain connects TRBV28 to TRBJ2-5, with a tentative D call TRBD2 (5 bases). Germline CDR1 is MDHEN and CDR2 is SYDVKM. The CDR3 consists of 13 residues. The ends were cut back, 6 bases at V and 5 bases at J, with 13 bases in the middle. The CDR3 loop reads CASSGVSGETQYF. Written as DNA, the CDR3 is TGTGCCAGCAGCGGGGTATCGGGGGAGACCCAGTACTTC.

This clone was counted a few times. The gene calls are TRBV29-1 and TRBJ2-1; D is unclear. The germline gives CDR1 SQVTM, CDR2 ANQGSEA. CDR3 length: 13 amino acids. The V end was cut by 2 bases, the J end by 7 bases, with 12 bases between. CDR3 loop: CSVERTQNNEQFF. The CDR3 DNA reads TGCAGCGTTGAAAGGACCCAAAATAATGAGCAGTTCTTC.

This clone was counted between two and nine times. The chain recombines TRBV7-9 with TRBJ2-1; D is uncertain. Between the trimmed V and J ends, which lost 3 bases and 5 bases, there was a span of 11 bases. The CDR3 spans 14 residues. Germline CDR1 is SEHNR and CDR2 is FQNEAQ (reference sequence). In nucleotides, the CDR3 is TGTGCCAGCAGCTTTTTGCAGGTCAACAATGAGCAGTTCTTC. Translating gives CASSFLQVNNEQFF.

This chain connects TRBV20-1 to TRBJ2-1; 11 bases fit TRBD2. The V segment lost 3 bases and the J segment 6 bases; nucleotides outside the gene matches: 10. From germline, CDR1 is DFQATT and CDR2 SNEGSKA (reference sequence). The CDR3 totals 16 residues. The CDR3, as DNA: TGCAGTGCTAGTAACGTACTAGCGGGAGAATTCAATGAGCAGTTCTTC. This sequence encodes CSASNVLAGEFNEQFF.

This chain joins TRBV28 and TRBJ2-3, with D possibly being TRBD1 (5 bases). The CDR3 is made up of 14 amino acids. Trimming left V 7 bases short and J 0 bases short, with 11 bases between. Germline CDR1 MDHEN, CDR2 SYDVKM. The CDR3 nucleotides are TGTGCCAGCACCCTAGGGGCTAGCACAGATACGCAGTATTTT. Translating it yields CASTLGASTDTQYF.

CDR3 protein: CASLPGQATGELFF. CDR3 nucleotides: TGTGCCAGCCTCCCGGGACAGGCGACCGGGGAGCTGTTTTTT. The V gene is TRBV28, the J gene TRBJ2-2; 8 bases match TRBD1. V was clipped by 8 bases and J by 5 bases; unmatched bases: 7. The CDR3 is made up of 14 amino acids. From germline, CDR1 is MDHEN and CDR2 SYDVKM.

This clone was seen a single time. The chain employs TRBV12-3 or TRBV12-4 and TRBJ1-2, with 7 bases aligning to TRBD1. J lost 5 bases, V lost 6 bases, and 6 bases had no gene match. The CDR3 sequence is 13 residues long. CDR3 residues: CASSGDRVYGYTF. The CDR3 DNA reads TGTGCCAGCAGCGGTGACAGGGTATATGGCTACACCTTC.

This chain links TRBV28 with TRBJ2-1; TRBD1 matches at 9 bases. Germline V gives CDR1 MDHEN, CDR2 SYDVKM. The J segment lost 6 bases and the V segment lost 6 bases, leaving 9 bases of the junction unmatched. This CDR3 is 15 amino acids long. As DNA, the CDR3 is TGTGCCAGCAGAAAACCGGGACAGGGTCTCAATGAGCAGTTCTTC. Amino acids: CASRKPGQGLNEQFF.

The chain is built from TRBV7-9 and TRBJ1-3; the D is unclear. The CDR3 has 16 amino acids. Germline CDR1 SEHNR, CDR2 FQNEAQ (reference sequence). V was trimmed by 1 base and J by 0 bases, leaving 10 bases between them. CDR3 amino acids: CASSLGATHSGNTIYF. CDR3 DNA sequence: TGTGCCAGCAGCTTAGGTGCCACCCACTCTGGAAACACCATATATTTT.

The chain couples TRBV3-1 (or the pseudogene TRBV3-2) to TRBJ2-6; no definite D call. Germline V gene sequence: CDR1 LGHDT, CDR2 YNNKEL (reference sequence). This CDR3 has 14 amino acids. V was trimmed by 3 bases and J by 2 bases, leaving 5 bases between them. As DNA, the CDR3 is TGTGCCAGCAGCCACCTGGCTGGGGCCAACGTCCTGACTTTC. Protein: CASSHLAGANVLTF.

This clone was picked up a small number of times. The chain links TRBV13 to TRBJ2-6; D remains unclear. This CDR3 has 15 amino acids. Trimming left V 5 bases short and J 1 base short, with 9 bases between. CDR1 and CDR2 (germline): PRHDT, FYEKMQ (reference sequence). The CDR3 here is CASSDVGSGANVLTF. CDR3 DNA: TGTGCCAGCAGCGATGTCGGATCTGGGGCCAACGTCCTGACTTTC.